Below, 24 T cell receptor beta chains from the same sample are listed, as sequenced in a study of OX40 agonist ivuxolimab in advanced cancers. Here immunoSEQ multiplex PCR was the method, and the copy in TCRdb shows in-frame clones only, minus some. The sample carries some 74,000 clones, about 85% recorded once. The source was CD4+ or CD8+ T cells sorted from blood, collected in a trial of the OX40 agonist ivuxolimab. Receptors originate from an adult with an advanced solid tumor such as melanoma, head and neck, liver or kidney cancer.

The V call is TRBV28, the J call TRBJ2-5, with TRBD2 matching 8 bases. The J call is doubtful: the DNA matches TRBJ2-7 better. The CDR3 loop spans 13 amino acids. CDR1 and CDR2 from the germline V gene are MDHEN and SYDVKM. For the CDR3, the DNA is TGTGCCAGCAAGACGGGGGGGTCCTACGAGCAGTACTTC. It is translated as CASKTGGSYEQYF.

The chain combines TRBV5-4 with TRBJ1-2; tentative D call: TRBD1 (6 bases). This CDR3 is built from 15 residues. Germline lookup yields CDR1 SGHNT and CDR2 YYREEE (reference sequence). The V end was cut by 7 bases, the J end by 1 base, with 17 bases between. CDR3 protein: CASRPQGGSNYGYTF. CDR3 sequence (DNA): TGTGCCAGCCGACCACAGGGTGGGAGTAACTATGGCTACACCTTC.

The rearrangement links TRBV30 to TRBJ1-2, with 10 bases identical to TRBD1. The CDR3 consists of 12 residues. After removal of 5 bases from V and 6 bases from J, the junction contained 3 bases not matched to a gene. Germline values: CDR1 GTSNPN, CDR2 SVGIG (reference sequence). CDR3 coding DNA: TGTGCCTGGTCGACAGGGGGCGATGGCTACACCTTC. It codes for CAWSTGGDGYTF.

The chain is built from TRBV9 and TRBJ1-3; D uncertain. The CDR3 has 15 amino acids. V was pared by 0 bases and J by 1 base, with 8 bases between. Germline assignment: CDR1 SGDLS and CDR2 YYNGEE. The CDR3 nucleotides read TGTGCCAGCAGCGTAGAGGACCGTTCTGGAAACACCATATATTTT. Protein sequence: CASSVEDRSGNTIYF.

V usage is TRBV15 and J usage is TRBJ2-3; 7 nucleotides match TRBD1. The CDR3 consists of 16 residues. V shed 3 bases and J 1 base; nucleotides not matched to a gene: 7. CDR1 LNHNV and CDR2 YYDKDF come from the germline V gene (reference sequence). As DNA, the CDR3 is TGTGCCACCAGCAGGGGGAGTACAGGGGGCACAGATACGCAGTATTTT. It is translated as CATSRGSTGGTDTQYF.

The genes are TRBV6-4 and TRBJ2-3, with 11 bases fitting TRBD1. Per the germline V gene, CDR1 is MRHNA and CDR2 is SNTAGT. J lost 1 base, V lost 4 bases, and 7 bases had no gene match. The CDR3 is made up of 17 amino acids. In nucleotides, the CDR3 is TGTGCCAGCAGTGTGGGGACAGGGGGTTGGTGCACAGATACGCAGTATTTT. Residues: CASSVGTGGWCTDTQYF.

This chain links TRBV7-2 with TRBJ1-5, with D unclear. Germline lookup yields CDR1 SGHTA and CDR2 FQGNSA. V was clipped by 3 bases and J by 1 base, with 10 bases between them. CDR3 length: 15 amino acids. CDR3 loop: CASSLRGSSNQPQHF. The CDR3, as DNA: TGTGCCAGCAGCTTGCGAGGGAGCAGCAATCAGCCCCAGCATTTT.

The chain is built from TRBV29-1 and TRBJ1-2; D is undetermined. The V gene lost 3 bases and the J gene lost 8 bases, with 10 bases spanning the gap. Germline V gene lookup returns CDR1 SQVTM and CDR2 ANQGSEA. The CDR3 covers 11 residues. The CDR3 loop is CSVDSATGYTF. For the CDR3, the DNA is TGCAGCGTTGATTCGGCCACGGGCTACACCTTC.

The V gene is TRBV10-3, the J gene TRBJ1-5; tentatively, D is TRBD1 (5 bases). Germline loops: CDR1 ENHRY, CDR2 SYGVKD. The CDR3 covers 14 residues. Trimming pared 4 bases from V and 1 base from J, leaving 8 bases between. The CDR3 sequence: CAISVTASNQPQHF. CDR3 nucleotides: TGTGCCATCAGTGTGACAGCGAGCAATCAGCCCCAGCATTTT.

Remarks on this clone: Mismatch with germline at one junction end may stem from a read error. The chain combines TRBV18 with TRBJ1-4; D perhaps matches TRBD1 (5 bases). Germline values: CDR1 KGHSH, CDR2 LQKENI. The CDR3 is 14 residues long. For the CDR3, the DNA is TGTGCCAACTCACCGACAGCTGTCGGGGAAAAACTGTTTTTT. Its translation: CANSPTAVGEKLFF.

Only a few counts were recorded for this clone. CDR3 in DNA: TGTGCCAGCAGCATAAATACAAATCAGCCCCAGCATTTT. This gives the protein CASSINTNQPQHF. The chain links TRBV7-2 to TRBJ1-5; unclear D gene. The CDR3 is 13 amino acids. CDR1 and CDR2 from the germline V gene are SGHTA and FQGNSA. Trimming shortened V by 5 bases and J by 4 bases, and 9 bases separated the two germline ends.

The chain carries TRBV6-7 and TRBJ2-6, with 12 bases lining up with TRBD1. TRBV6-7 qualifies as an ORF whose function is uncertain. Losses at the gene ends were 5 bases for V and 2 bases for J; bases not matched to a gene: 7. CDR3 length: 18 amino acids. CDR3 in amino acids: CASSEAGQGAPGANVLTF. The CDR3 nucleotides read TGTGCCAGCAGTGAGGCGGGACAGGGGGCGCCTGGGGCCAACGTCCTGACTTTC.

The chain is built from TRBV4-1 and TRBJ2-3; possibly TRBD2 for D (5 bases). CDR3 length equals 14 residues. V shed 2 bases and J shed 0 bases, with 6 bases lying between them. Germline CDR1 is MGHRA and CDR2 is YSYEKL. CDR3 DNA: TGCGCCAGCAGCCAACGGGGTAGCACAGATACGCAGTATTTT. Its translation is CASSQRGSTDTQYF.

This clone was detected only once. This chain's CDR3 is CASTSDSSYEQYF. In DNA, the CDR3 is TGTGCCAGCACCTCTGACAGTTCGTACGAGCAGTACTTC. The chain employs TRBV6-5 and TRBJ2-7, with D possibly being TRBD1 (5 bases). Germline assignment: CDR1 MNHEY and CDR2 SVGAGI. The length of the CDR3 is 13 residues. Trimming shortened V by 7 bases and J by 4 bases, and 14 bases separated the two germline ends.

The V gene is TRBV7-2, the J gene TRBJ2-3; D is tentatively TRBD1 or TRBD2 (5 bases each). Per germline, CDR1 SGHTA and CDR2 FQGNSA. This CDR3 comprises 13 residues. Trimming stripped 8 bases from V and 7 bases from J, with 16 bases between. The CDR3 loop reads CASGGLGENTQYF. DNA of the CDR3: TGTGCCAGCGGAGGACTGGGGGAGAATACGCAGTATTTT.

The chain couples TRBV5-4 to TRBJ2-2; maybe TRBD2 (5 bases). V was cut by 2 bases and J by 5 bases, with 10 bases left in between. Germline loops: CDR1 SGHNT, CDR2 YYREEE (reference sequence). CDR3 length: 14 residues. The CDR3 sequence: CASSFLRETGELFF. In nucleotides, the CDR3 is TGTGCCAGCAGCTTCCTCCGGGAAACCGGGGAGCTGTTTTTT.

This clone has just one count. This chain links TRBV27 with TRBJ1-2, with D unclear. Deletions cut 8 bases from V and 5 bases from J, with 18 bases between. Germline loops: CDR1 MNHEY, CDR2 SMNVEV (reference sequence). The CDR3 runs 14 residues. CDR3 loop: CASGGLVRPYGYTF. CDR3 in DNA: TGTGCCAGCGGAGGTTTGGTGCGGCCATATGGCTACACCTTC.

This clone has more than one count but fewer than ten. V gene TRBV15 combines with J gene TRBJ2-2; the D is unclear. CDR1 LNHNV and CDR2 YYDKDF come from the germline V gene (reference sequence). Trimming removed 1 base from V and 7 bases from J, with 10 bases in between. This CDR3 spans 14 amino acids. CDR3 amino acids: CATSRGVGNGELFF. The CDR3 DNA reads TGTGCCACCAGCAGAGGGGTAGGGAACGGGGAGCTGTTTTTT.

This sequence joins TRBV6-1 and TRBJ2-6, with D uncertain. Germline V gene sequence: CDR1 MNHNS, CDR2 SASEGT. Trimming took 10 bases from V and 0 from J, leaving 7 bases between them. This CDR3 comprises 13 residues. Here the CDR3 DNA reads TGTGCCACACATATCTCTGGGGCCAACGTCCTGACTTTC. The encoded protein is CATHISGANVLTF.

The chain links TRBV7-9 to TRBJ1-1; 10 bases fit TRBD1. Germline-derived CDR1 and CDR2 are SEHNR and FQNEAQ (reference sequence). The CDR3 sequence is 14 residues long. The ends lost 3 bases at V and 3 bases at J; junction bases unmatched: 1. The CDR3 loop is CASSFGQGDTEAFF. Here the CDR3 DNA reads TGTGCCAGCAGCTTCGGACAGGGGGACACTGAAGCTTTCTTT. Looking up the rest from reference TRBV7-9 and TRBJ1-1 gives the full variable domain: DTGVSQNPRHKITKRGQNVTFRCDPISEHNRLYWYRQTLGQGPEFLTYFQNEAQLEKSRLLSDRFSAERPKGSFSTLEIQRTEQGDSAMYLCASSFGQGDTEAFFGQGTRLTVV.

The genes are TRBV7-8 and TRBJ2-5; D possibly corresponds to TRBD2 (6 bases). Judging by the DNA end, TRBJ2-7 fits better; the J call may be wrong. This CDR3 comprises 15 residues. Germline CDR1 and CDR2: SGHVS and FQNEAQ. In nucleotides, the CDR3 is TGTGCCAGCAGCCTAAATAGCGGTTTCTCCTACGAGCAGTACTTC. This encodes CASSLNSGFSYEQYF.

J is TRBJ2-1 and V is TRBV5-1; possible D gene TRBD2, 6 bases. The CDR3 totals 16 residues. CDR1 is SGHRS, CDR2 YFSETQ, per germline. V was trimmed by 3 bases and J by 7 bases, leaving 20 bases between them. CDR3 sequence: CASSSDLGVGGNEQFF. The CDR3 DNA reads as TGCGCCAGCAGCTCCGATCTCGGGGTTGGAGGGAATGAGCAGTTCTTC.

The rearrangement joins TRBV6-5 to TRBJ2-7; 9 bases line up with TRBD2. Per germline, CDR1 MNHEY and CDR2 SVGAGI. There are 16 residues in the CDR3. V gave up 0 bases and J gave up 0 bases; unmatched junction bases: 3. CDR3 coding DNA: TGTGCCAGCAGTTACTCTTTAGCGGGGGACTCCTACGAGCAGTACTTC. Protein sequence: CASSYSLAGDSYEQYF.

The chain is built from TRBV9 and TRBJ2-1, with a weak D call TRBD1 (5 bases). Germline V gene data show CDR1 as SGDLS and CDR2 as YYNGEE. CDR3 size: 13 residues. V was pared by 4 bases and J by 6 bases, with 11 bases between. In DNA form, the CDR3 reads TGTGCCAGCAGCAGGTGGCAGGGCAATGAGCAGTTCTTC. Its translation is CASSRWQGNEQFF. Looking up the rest from reference TRBV9 and TRBJ2-1 gives the full variable domain: DSGVTQTPKHLITATGQRVTLRCSPRSGDLSVYWYQQSLDQGLQFLIQYYNGEERAKGNILERFSAQQFPDLHSELNLSSLELGDSALYFCASSRWQGNEQFFGPGTRLTVL.